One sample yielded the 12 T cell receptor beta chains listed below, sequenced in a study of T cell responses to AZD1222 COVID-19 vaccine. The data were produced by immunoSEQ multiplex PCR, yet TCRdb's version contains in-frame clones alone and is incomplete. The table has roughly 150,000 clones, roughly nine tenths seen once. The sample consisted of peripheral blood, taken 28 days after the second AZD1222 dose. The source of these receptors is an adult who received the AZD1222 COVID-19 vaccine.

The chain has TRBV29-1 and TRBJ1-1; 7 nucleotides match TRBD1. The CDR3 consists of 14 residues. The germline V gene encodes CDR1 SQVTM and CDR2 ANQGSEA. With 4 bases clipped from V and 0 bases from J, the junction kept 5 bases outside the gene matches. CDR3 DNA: TGCAGCGTTGTGGGACAGAAACTGAACACTGAAGCTTTCTTT. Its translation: CSVVGQKLNTEAFF.

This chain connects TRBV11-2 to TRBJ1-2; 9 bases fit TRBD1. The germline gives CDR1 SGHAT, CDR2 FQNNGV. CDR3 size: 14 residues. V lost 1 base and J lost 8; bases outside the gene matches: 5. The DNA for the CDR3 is TGTGCCAGCAGCTTAGGGGGACAGGGCGAGGGCTACACCTTC. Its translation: CASSLGGQGEGYTF.

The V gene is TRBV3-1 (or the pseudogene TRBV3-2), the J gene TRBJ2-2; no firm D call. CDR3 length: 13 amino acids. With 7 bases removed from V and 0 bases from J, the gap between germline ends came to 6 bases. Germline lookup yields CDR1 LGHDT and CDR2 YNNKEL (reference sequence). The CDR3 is CASTTANTGELFF. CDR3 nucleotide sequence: TGTGCCAGCACTACAGCGAACACCGGGGAGCTGTTTTTT.

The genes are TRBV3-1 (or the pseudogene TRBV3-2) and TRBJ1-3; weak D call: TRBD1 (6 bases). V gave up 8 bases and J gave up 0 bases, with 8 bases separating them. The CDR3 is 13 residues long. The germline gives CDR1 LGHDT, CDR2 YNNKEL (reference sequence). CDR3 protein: CASRQASGNTIYF. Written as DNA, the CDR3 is TGTGCCAGCCGACAGGCCTCTGGAAACACCATATATTTT.

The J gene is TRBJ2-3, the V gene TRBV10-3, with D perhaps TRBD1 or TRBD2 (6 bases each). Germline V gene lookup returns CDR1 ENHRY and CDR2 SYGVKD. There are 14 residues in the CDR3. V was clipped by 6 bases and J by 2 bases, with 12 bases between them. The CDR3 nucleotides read TGTGCCATCAGGCAGGGGACTTACACAGATACGCAGTATTTT. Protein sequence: CAIRQGTYTDTQYF.

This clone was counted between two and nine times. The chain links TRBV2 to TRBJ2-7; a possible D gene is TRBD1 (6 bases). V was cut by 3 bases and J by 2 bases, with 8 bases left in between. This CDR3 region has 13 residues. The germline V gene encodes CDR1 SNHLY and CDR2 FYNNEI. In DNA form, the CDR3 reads TGTGCCAGCAGTGACGGACAGACCTACGAGCAGTACTTC. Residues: CASSDGQTYEQYF.

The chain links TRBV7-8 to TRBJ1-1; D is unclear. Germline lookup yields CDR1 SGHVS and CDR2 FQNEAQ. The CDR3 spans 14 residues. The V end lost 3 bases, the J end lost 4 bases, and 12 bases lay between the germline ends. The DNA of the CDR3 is TGTGCCAGCAGCTTTACAGCGGGGAGCACTGAAGCTTTCTTT. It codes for CASSFTAGSTEAFF.

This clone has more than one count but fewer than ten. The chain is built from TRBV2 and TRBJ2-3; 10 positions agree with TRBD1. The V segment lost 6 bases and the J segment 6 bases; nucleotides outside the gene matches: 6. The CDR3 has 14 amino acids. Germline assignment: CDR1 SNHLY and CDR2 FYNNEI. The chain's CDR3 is CASRGQGPGDTQYF. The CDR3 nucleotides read TGTGCCAGCAGGGGACAGGGGCCGGGGGATACGCAGTATTTT.

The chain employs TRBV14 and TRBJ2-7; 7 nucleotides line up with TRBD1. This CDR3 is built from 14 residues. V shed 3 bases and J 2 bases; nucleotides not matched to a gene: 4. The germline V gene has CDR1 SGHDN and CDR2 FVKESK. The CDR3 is CASSHGTGAYEQYF. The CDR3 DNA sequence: TGTGCCAGCAGCCACGGCACAGGGGCCTACGAGCAGTACTTC.

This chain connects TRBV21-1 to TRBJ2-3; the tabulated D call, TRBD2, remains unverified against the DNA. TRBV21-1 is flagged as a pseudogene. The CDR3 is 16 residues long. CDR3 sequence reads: CASSKCPSGPTDTQYF. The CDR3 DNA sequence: TGTGCCAGCAGCAAATGCCCTAGCGGCCCCACAGATACGCAGTATTTT.

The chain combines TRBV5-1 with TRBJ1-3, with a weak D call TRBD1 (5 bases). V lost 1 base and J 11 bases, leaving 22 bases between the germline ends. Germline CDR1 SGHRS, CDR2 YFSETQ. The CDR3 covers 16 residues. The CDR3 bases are TGCGCCAGCAGCTTGCGTTGGGGCAGCCCGGGGTCCCCCATATATTTT. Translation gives CASSLRWGSPGSPIYF.

In DNA, the CDR3 is TGTGCCAGCAGCCAAGTTCAGGGTGGTACGATGGGCTACACCTTC. It codes for CASSQVQGGTMGYTF. This chain uses TRBV7-2 with TRBJ1-2; D is possibly TRBD1 (5 bases). V was cut by 5 bases and J by 8 bases, with 21 bases left in between. Per germline, CDR1 SGHTA and CDR2 FQGNSA. The CDR3 covers 15 residues.